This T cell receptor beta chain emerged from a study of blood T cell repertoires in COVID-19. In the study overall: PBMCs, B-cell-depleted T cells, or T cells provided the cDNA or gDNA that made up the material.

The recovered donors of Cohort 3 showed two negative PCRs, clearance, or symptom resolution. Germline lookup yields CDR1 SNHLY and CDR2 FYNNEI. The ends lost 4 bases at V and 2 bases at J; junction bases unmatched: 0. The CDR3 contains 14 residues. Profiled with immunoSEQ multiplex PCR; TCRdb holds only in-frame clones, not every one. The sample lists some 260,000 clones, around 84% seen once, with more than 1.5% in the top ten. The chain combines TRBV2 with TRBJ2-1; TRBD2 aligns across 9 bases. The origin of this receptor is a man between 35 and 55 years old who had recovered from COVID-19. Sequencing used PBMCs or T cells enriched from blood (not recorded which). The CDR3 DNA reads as TGTGCCAGCAGTGGGACTAGCGCCTACAATGAGCAGTTCTTC. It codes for CASSGTSAYNEQFF.